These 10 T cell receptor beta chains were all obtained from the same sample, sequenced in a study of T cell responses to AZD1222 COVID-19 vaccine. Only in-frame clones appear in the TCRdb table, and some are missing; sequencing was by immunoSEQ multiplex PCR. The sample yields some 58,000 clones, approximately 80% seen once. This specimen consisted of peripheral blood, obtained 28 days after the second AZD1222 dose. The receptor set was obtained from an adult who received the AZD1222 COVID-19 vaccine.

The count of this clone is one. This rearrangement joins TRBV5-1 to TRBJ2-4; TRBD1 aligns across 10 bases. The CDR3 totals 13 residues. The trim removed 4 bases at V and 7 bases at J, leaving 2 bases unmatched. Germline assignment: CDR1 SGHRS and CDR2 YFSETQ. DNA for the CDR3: TGCGCCAGCAGCGTGGGACAGGGGAACATTCAGTACTTC. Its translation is CASSVGQGNIQYF.

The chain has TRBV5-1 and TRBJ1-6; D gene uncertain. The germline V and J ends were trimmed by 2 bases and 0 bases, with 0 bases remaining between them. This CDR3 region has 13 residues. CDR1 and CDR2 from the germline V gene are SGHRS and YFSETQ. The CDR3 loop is CASSFSYNSPLHF. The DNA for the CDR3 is TGCGCCAGCAGCTTCTCCTATAATTCACCCCTCCACTTT.

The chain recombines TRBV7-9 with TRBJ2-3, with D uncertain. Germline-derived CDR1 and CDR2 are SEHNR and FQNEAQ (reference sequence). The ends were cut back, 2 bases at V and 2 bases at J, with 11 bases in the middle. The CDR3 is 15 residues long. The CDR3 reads CASSLPLGNTDTQYF. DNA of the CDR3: TGTGCCAGCAGCTTACCGTTGGGAAACACAGATACGCAGTATTTT.

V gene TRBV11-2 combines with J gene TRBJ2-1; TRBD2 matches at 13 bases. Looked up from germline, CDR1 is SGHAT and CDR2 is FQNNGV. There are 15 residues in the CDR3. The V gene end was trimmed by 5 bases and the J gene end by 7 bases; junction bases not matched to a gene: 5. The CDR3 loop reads CASSETSGRRNEQFF. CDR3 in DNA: TGTGCCAGCAGCGAGACTAGCGGGAGGAGGAATGAGCAGTTCTTC. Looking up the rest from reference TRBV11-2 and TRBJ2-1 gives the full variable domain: EAGVAQSPRYKIIEKRQSVAFWCNPISGHATLYWYQQILGQGPKLLIQFQNNGVVDDSQLPKDRFSAERLKGVDSTLKIQPAKLEDSAVYLCASSETSGRRNEQFFGPGTRLTVL.

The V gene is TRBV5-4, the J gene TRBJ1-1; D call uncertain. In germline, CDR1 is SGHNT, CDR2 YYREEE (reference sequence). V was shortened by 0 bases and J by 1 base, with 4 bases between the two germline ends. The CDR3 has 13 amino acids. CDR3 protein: CASSLEANTEAFF. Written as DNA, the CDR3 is TGTGCCAGCAGCTTGGAAGCGAACACTGAAGCTTTCTTT.

The CDR3 loop is CAWSETGGREKLFF. The CDR3 DNA is TGTGCCTGGAGCGAGACAGGGGGACGTGAAAAACTGTTTTTT. The rearrangement uses TRBV30 and TRBJ1-4, with 9 bases aligning to TRBD1. The CDR3 sequence is 14 residues long. The V gene end was trimmed by 3 bases and the J gene end by 7 bases; junction bases not matched to a gene: 6. Germline CDR1 GTSNPN, CDR2 SVGIG (reference sequence).

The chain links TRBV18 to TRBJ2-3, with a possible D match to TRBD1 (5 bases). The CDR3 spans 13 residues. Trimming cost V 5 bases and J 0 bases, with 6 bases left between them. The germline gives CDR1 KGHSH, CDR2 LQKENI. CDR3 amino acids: CASSGQSTDTQYF. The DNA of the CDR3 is TGTGCCAGCTCAGGACAAAGCACAGATACGCAGTATTTT.

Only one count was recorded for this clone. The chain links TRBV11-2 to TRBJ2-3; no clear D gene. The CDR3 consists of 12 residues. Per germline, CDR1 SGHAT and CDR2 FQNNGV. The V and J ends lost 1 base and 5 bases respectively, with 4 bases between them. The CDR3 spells CASSLVQDTQYF. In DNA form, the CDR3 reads TGTGCCAGCAGCTTAGTTCAAGATACGCAGTATTTT.

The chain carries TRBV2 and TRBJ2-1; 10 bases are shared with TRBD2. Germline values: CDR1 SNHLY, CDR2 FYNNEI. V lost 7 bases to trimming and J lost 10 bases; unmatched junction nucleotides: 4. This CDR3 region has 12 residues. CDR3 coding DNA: TGTGCCAGCACGGGGACTAGCGTAGAGCAGTTCTTC. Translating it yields CASTGTSVEQFF.

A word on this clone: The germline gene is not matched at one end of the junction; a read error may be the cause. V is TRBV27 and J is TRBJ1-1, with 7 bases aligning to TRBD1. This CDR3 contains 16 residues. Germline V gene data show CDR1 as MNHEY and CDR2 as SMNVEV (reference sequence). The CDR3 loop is CAGSPPPIQGSTEAFF. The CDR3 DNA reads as TGTGCCGGCAGTCCCCCTCCTATACAGGGGTCCACTGAAGCTTTCTTT.